These 11 T cell receptor beta chains were all obtained from the same sample, sequenced in a study of liver allograft versus peripheral blood T cells. Across the study: Graft-liver T cell receptor repertoires were compared against recipient peripheral blood repertoires.

TCRdb reprocessed the reads via MiXCR and lists one record per CDR3 protein. The table has fewer than 9,500 distinct CDR3 sequences, 16% seen once. These receptors all stem from a human patient who had a liver transplant. Some of the T cells may derive from the graft donor.

This clonotype is medium-sized by share. The gene calls are TRBV7-9 and TRBJ1-6; maybe TRBD1 (5 bases). Per germline, CDR1 SEHNR and CDR2 FQNEAQ (reference sequence). The V and J ends lost 4 bases and 10 bases respectively, with 11 bases between them. CDR3 length: 13 residues. The CDR3 coding sequence is TGTGCCAGCAGCTATGAAACAGGATCACCCCTCCACTTT. Amino acids: CASSYETGSPLHF. Full variable domain (remainder filled in from reference TRBV7-9 and TRBJ1-6): DTGVSQNPRHKITKRGQNVTFRCDPISEHNRLYWYRQTLGQGPEFLTYFQNEAQLEKSRLLSDRFSAERPKGSFSTLEIQRTEQGDSAMYLCASSYETGSPLHFGNGTRLTVT.

The rearrangement links TRBV5-6 to TRBJ2-7; D is perhaps TRBD1 or TRBD2 (7 bases each). Germline V gene data show CDR1 as SGHDT and CDR2 as YYEEEE. CDR3 length: 17 residues. V was cut by 2 bases and J by 4 bases, with 22 bases left in between. This CDR3 is CASSLVAGRGRIYEQYF. In DNA, the CDR3 is TGTGCCAGCAGCTTAGTGGCTGGGAGGGGGCGGATATACGAGCAGTACTTC.

This clonotype has at least ten counts. The chain uses TRBV5-4 and TRBJ1-4; D is possibly TRBD1 (6 bases). CDR3 length: 15 residues. Per the germline V gene, CDR1 is SGHNT and CDR2 is YYREEE (reference sequence). Trimming pared 4 bases from V and 2 bases from J, leaving 12 bases between. CDR3: CASSPAQGTNEKLFF. DNA for the CDR3: TGTGCCAGCAGCCCAGCCCAGGGGACTAATGAAAAACTGTTTTTT.

This sequence joins TRBV11-2 and TRBJ2-7, with 7 bases fitting TRBD1. Germline V gives CDR1 SGHAT, CDR2 FQNNGV. This CDR3 comprises 14 residues. V dropped 1 base and J dropped 3; count of bases not matched to a gene: 3. DNA of the CDR3: TGTGCCAGCAGCTTAGGGGACAGAGTCTACGAGCAGTACTTC. Translated, it gives CASSLGDRVYEQYF.

By share, this clonotype ranks as large. This chain joins TRBV29-1 and TRBJ1-2; a possible D gene is TRBD1 (5 bases). CDR1 SQVTM and CDR2 ANQGSEA come from the germline V gene. V was trimmed by 6 bases and J by 2 bases, leaving 10 bases between them. The CDR3 length is 12 residues. Here the CDR3 reads CSVGGNNYGYTF. The DNA for the CDR3 is TGCAGCGTCGGGGGGAACAACTATGGCTACACCTTC.

This clonotype is deemed medium-sized. V gene TRBV27 combines with J gene TRBJ1-2; D perhaps matches TRBD1 (5 bases). The ends were cut back, 5 bases at V and 3 bases at J, with 13 bases in the middle. This CDR3 is 14 amino acids long. Germline V gene data show CDR1 as MNHEY and CDR2 as SMNVEV (reference sequence). CDR3 in DNA: TGTGCCAGCAGTCCACGGGGGATAGACTATGGCTACACCTTC. It is translated as CASSPRGIDYGYTF.

The chain joins TRBV6-2 or TRBV6-3 to TRBJ1-2, with 7 bases aligning to TRBD1. CDR1 is MNHEY and CDR2 is SVGEGT in the germline V gene. The CDR3 contains 16 residues. The V gene end was trimmed by 7 bases and the J gene end by 8 bases; junction bases not matched to a gene: 19. As DNA, the CDR3 is TGTGCCAGCAATGATAGGGGGCAGAAAGGCTTGGGAGGCTACACCTTC. Its translation is CASNDRGQKGLGGYTF.

The chain is built from TRBV6-1 and TRBJ1-1; D possibly corresponds to TRBD1 (5 bases). The CDR3 loop spans 13 amino acids. Trimming left V 7 bases short and J 4 bases short, with 13 bases between. Germline assignment: CDR1 MNHNS and CDR2 SASEGT. The DNA for the CDR3 is TGTGCCAGCACGACATCAAGGGGCACTGAAGCTTTCTTT. Amino acids: CASTTSRGTEAFF.

The chain has TRBV27 and TRBJ2-2; the match to TRBD1 covers 11 bases. Trimming took 8 bases from V and 9 from J; bases not matched to a gene: 11. Germline assignment: CDR1 MNHEY and CDR2 SMNVEV (reference sequence). The CDR3 length is 15 residues. In DNA, the CDR3 is TGTGCCAGCCAAAAGGGGACAGGGGGAAGTTGGGAGCTGTTTTTT. It specifies CASQKGTGGSWELFF.

By sample fraction, this clonotype is medium-sized. The gene calls are TRBV6-5 and TRBJ2-1, with TRBD2 matching 9 bases. This CDR3 comprises 15 residues. The V gene end was trimmed by 6 bases and the J gene end by 4 bases; junction bases not matched to a gene: 7. CDR1 and CDR2 (germline): MNHEY, SVGAGI. CDR3 protein: CASRGASGGYNEQFF. The CDR3, as DNA: TGTGCCAGCAGAGGGGCCAGCGGGGGGTACAATGAGCAGTTCTTC.

Notes on this clonotype: A much larger clone sits a single nucleotide away, making a read error possible. This chain connects TRBV6-1 to TRBJ2-6; 9 bases map to TRBD1. The germline V gene encodes CDR1 MNHNS and CDR2 SASEGT. The CDR3 is made up of 17 amino acids. The CDR3 DNA sequence: TGTGCCGGCAGCTGGGACAGGGTTTCCGCTGGGGCCAACGTCCTGACTTTC. Its translation: CAGSWDRVSAGANVLTF.